Presented here are 16 T cell receptor beta chains from one specimen sequenced in a study of control samples from healthy donors and cancer patients. Assay used: immunoSEQ multiplex PCR; TCRdb lists only in-frame clones, some missing. Here the sample spans some 150,000 clones, approximately 94% being singletons. Sequenced: blood. Receptor source: a man aged 35-49 years in good health.

The chain combines TRBV10-3 with TRBJ1-6, with 9 bases identical to TRBD1. V gave up 6 bases and J gave up 6 bases; unmatched junction bases: 6. The CDR3 has 15 residues. CDR1 and CDR2 (germline): ENHRY, SYGVKD. DNA for the CDR3: TGTGCCATCAGAATTGGACAGGGGAGTAATTCACCCCTCCACTTT. The encoded protein is CAIRIGQGSNSPLHF.

The chain carries TRBV18 and TRBJ1-1, with D possibly being TRBD1 (6 bases). Between the trimmed V and J ends, which lost 2 bases and 1 base, there was a span of 11 bases. The germline gives CDR1 KGHSH, CDR2 LQKENI. This CDR3 is built from 15 residues. The CDR3: CASSPSGTPNTEAFF. The CDR3, as DNA: TGTGCCAGCTCACCATCGGGGACACCGAACACTGAAGCTTTCTTT.

This rearrangement joins TRBV12-5 to TRBJ1-1; D is perhaps TRBD1 (5 bases). This CDR3 is 17 amino acids long. Germline-derived CDR1 and CDR2 are LGHNT and FRNRAP. V lost 0 bases to trimming and J lost 0 bases, with 14 bases between them. CDR3 bases: TGTGCTAGTGGTTTGGTAACTGGGGCATTTTTGAACACTGAAGCTTTCTTT. This codes for CASGLVTGAFLNTEAFF. Complete variable domain (other parts from reference TRBV12-5 and TRBJ1-1): DARVTQTPRHKVTEMGQEVTMRCQPILGHNTVFWYRQTMMQGLELLAYFRNRAPLDDSGMPKDRFSAEMPDATLATLKIQPSEPRDSAVYFCASGLVTGAFLNTEAFFGQGTRLTVV.

V usage is TRBV5-6 and J usage is TRBJ2-3; either TRBD1 or TRBD2 may fit D (5 bases each). The germline V gene encodes CDR1 SGHDT and CDR2 YYEEEE. Trimming removed 0 bases from V and 0 bases from J, with 5 bases in between. This CDR3 region has 14 residues. CDR3 sequence reads: CASSLGDSTDTQYF. The CDR3 nucleotides are TGTGCCAGCAGCTTGGGGGACAGCACAGATACGCAGTATTTT.

The CDR3 coding sequence is TGCGCCAGCAGCTTGGTTACAGGGTCGAACACTGAAGCTTTCTTT. This sequence encodes CASSLVTGSNTEAFF. This chain links TRBV5-1 with TRBJ1-1; D possibly corresponds to TRBD1 (6 bases). Germline V gene lookup returns CDR1 SGHRS and CDR2 YFSETQ. V lost 0 bases and J 1 base, leaving 10 bases between the germline ends. CDR3 length equals 15 residues.

The chain uses TRBV6-5 and TRBJ2-1; a weak D match, TRBD2 (5 bases). With 0 bases removed from V and 7 bases from J, the gap between germline ends came to 10 bases. CDR1 is MNHEY, CDR2 SVGAGI, per germline. The CDR3 totals 14 residues. The CDR3 coding sequence is TGTGCCAGCAGTTACTCGAAGCGAGGGAATGAGCAGTTCTTC. Translation gives CASSYSKRGNEQFF.

The chain recombines TRBV5-6 with TRBJ1-1, with 8 bases aligning to TRBD1. This CDR3 region has 14 residues. V lost 1 base, J lost 3 bases, and 2 bases stayed unmatched. The germline gives CDR1 SGHDT, CDR2 YYEEEE. The CDR3 spells CASSLNRGYTEAFF. In DNA, the CDR3 is TGTGCCAGCAGCTTGAACAGGGGGTACACTGAAGCTTTCTTT.

This chain connects TRBV9 to TRBJ1-3, with D uncertain. Germline V gene sequence: CDR1 SGDLS, CDR2 YYNGEE. V lost 0 bases and J lost 3, with 10 bases in between. The CDR3 contains 15 residues. The CDR3 nucleotides are TGTGCCAGCAGCGTAGATCACCGTCGTGGAAACACCATATATTTT. The encoded protein is CASSVDHRRGNTIYF.

The rearrangement joins TRBV2 to TRBJ2-2, with D possibly TRBD2 on 5 matching bases. CDR1 SNHLY and CDR2 FYNNEI come from the germline V gene. The CDR3 length is 13 residues. Trimming pared 7 bases from V and 3 bases from J, leaving 9 bases between. CDR3 amino acids: CASKLSDTGELFF. The CDR3 bases are TGTGCCAGCAAGCTTAGCGACACCGGGGAGCTGTTTTTT.

The rearrangement joins TRBV4-2 to TRBJ1-1; D is unresolved. Looked up from germline, CDR1 is LGHNA and CDR2 is YNFKEQ. The CDR3 sequence is 15 residues long. V was trimmed by 1 base and J by 0 bases, leaving 9 bases between them. The chain's CDR3 is CASSQGVSLNTEAFF. The CDR3 DNA sequence: TGTGCCAGCAGCCAAGGGGTGTCCTTGAACACTGAAGCTTTCTTT.

The CDR3 DNA reads as TGTGCCAGTAGTGCTGTGACTAGCGGGAGCAGAAATGAGCAGTTCTTC. Amino acid sequence: CASSAVTSGSRNEQFF. The chain is built from TRBV19 and TRBJ2-1; 12 positions agree with TRBD2. The germline gives CDR1 LNHDA, CDR2 SQIVND (reference sequence). The CDR3 loop spans 16 amino acids. Unmatched junction bases numbered 9, after V lost 5 bases and J lost 7 bases.

This clone was detected once. This chain joins TRBV27 and TRBJ2-3, with 9 bases aligning to TRBD2. The CDR3 length is 14 residues. From germline, CDR1 is MNHEY and CDR2 SMNVEV (reference sequence). J gave up 6 bases and V 7 bases, and 8 bases lay outside the gene matches. The CDR3 DNA reads TGTGCCAGCATCAAGCGGGGGGTTAGCGATACGCAGTATTTT. Translation: CASIKRGVSDTQYF.

Only one count was recorded for this clone. The J gene is TRBJ1-1, the V gene TRBV13, with TRBD1 matching 7 bases. CDR3 size: 17 residues. Per germline, CDR1 PRHDT and CDR2 FYEKMQ (reference sequence). With 5 bases clipped from V and 1 base from J, the junction kept 13 bases outside the gene matches. Here the CDR3 DNA reads TGTGCCAGCAGCCTGTCCCTTTTCCGGGACAGGAACACTGAAGCTTTCTTT. As protein: CASSLSLFRDRNTEAFF.

Concerning this clone itself: This sample includes further DNA sequences coding for the same CDR3. The chain is built from TRBV29-1 and TRBJ1-1; D not certain. This CDR3 region has 13 residues. In germline, CDR1 is SQVTM, CDR2 ANQGSEA. The V end was cut by 5 bases, the J end by 0 bases, with 10 bases between. CDR3 bases: TGCAGCGTTAGTGGACGGATGAACACTGAAGCTTTCTTT. Protein sequence: CSVSGRMNTEAFF.

The chain combines TRBV7-8 with TRBJ1-5; 10 nucleotides line up with TRBD1. The CDR3 spans 14 residues. The ends lost 4 bases at V and 5 bases at J; junction bases unmatched: 2. The germline gives CDR1 SGHVS, CDR2 FQNEAQ. The CDR3 bases are TGTGCCAGCAGCTGGACAGGGGGGGATCAGCCCCAGCATTTT. Protein: CASSWTGGDQPQHF.

This clone was observed once. The rearrangement uses TRBV6-6 and TRBJ1-4; TRBD1 matches at 8 bases. The germline V gene encodes CDR1 MNHNY and CDR2 SVGAGI (reference sequence). V shed 7 bases, J shed 0 bases, and the junction held 4 bases outside the gene matches. The CDR3 totals 15 residues. The chain's CDR3 is CASIGTGATNEKLFF. The CDR3 DNA reads as TGTGCCAGCATCGGGACAGGTGCAACTAATGAAAAACTGTTTTTT.